Listed below are T cell receptor beta chains from one sample, sequenced in a study of read filtering for tumor transcriptome and immune sequencing. TCRdb reanalysed the reads using MiXCR and keeps one entry per CDR3 protein. Among some 39,000 distinct CDR3 sequences, 12% to 15% were seen once, and the ten largest hold roughly 18%. The material sequenced was a population of CD138-negative cells sorted from bone marrow. All receptors derive from a donor at least 40 years old with multiple myeloma. Each CDR3 is given with its conserved first and last residue. The D gene is left open where the match is weak. Size is stated for part of the rows, as once, few or many counts, or as a class when the clone is expanded.

TRBJ2-7 16 NA few TRBV4-2 TGTGCCAGCAGCCAAGAGGCGTATGGGGAGCCCTACGAGCAGTACTTC CASSQEAYGEPYEQYF
TRBJ1-5 12 NA NA TRBV5-4 TGTGCCAGCAGCTTGTTTGGTGGCCCCCAGCATTTT CASSLFGGPQHF
TRBJ2-5 21 TRBD2 NA TRBV28 TGTGCCAGCAGTTTTCCGAGTAGGATAAGTCGGGCTAGCGGGTGCCAAGAGACCCAGTACTTC CASSFPSRISRASGCQETQYF
TRBJ2-7 12 TRBD1 many TRBV7-9 TGTGCCAGCAGCCAGACAGGGATCGAGCAGTACTTC CASSQTGIEQYF
TRBJ2-3 14 TRBD1 few TRBV7-6 TGTGCCAGCAGCCGAGGGGGCGCGGTCGATACGCAGTATTTT CASSRGGAVDTQYF
TRBJ2-1 16 TRBD2 many TRBV4-2 TGTGCCAGCAGCCAAGGAGCGGGGGGCCCGGTCAATGAGCAGTTCTTC CASSQGAGGPVNEQFF
TRBJ2-3 13 NA many TRBV7-9 TGTGCCAGCAGCTTAAGTGTGGTGGATACGCAGTATTTT CASSLSVVDTQYF
TRBJ2-7 14 NA NA TRBV7-9 TGTGCCAGCAGCTTAGCGCGGGACACCTACGAGCAGTACTTC CASSLARDTYEQYF
TRBJ1-2 13 NA many TRBV20-1 TGCAGTGCTAAATCGTCGGCTAACTATGGCTACACCTTC CSAKSSANYGYTF
TRBJ1-4 16 NA many TRBV7-2 TGTGCCAGCAGCTTGAACGGAGCAGGGGCTCGCGAAAAACTGTTTTTT CASSLNGAGAREKLFF
TRBJ2-2 12 NA many TRBV29-1 TGCAGCGTTGGACAGTCGGCCGGGGAGCTGTTTTTT CSVGQSAGELFF
TRBJ2-5 12 NA many TRBV5-1 TGCGCCAGCAGCTGGGCATCGGAGACCCAGTACTTC CASSWASETQYF
TRBJ2-7 13 NA few TRBV11-2 TGTGCCAGCAGCTTAGGGACCCTAGAGGAGCAGTACTTC CASSLGTLEEQYF
TRBJ2-2 16 NA many TRBV5-6 TGTGCCAGCAGCGGGGCAGGGGCGTTGGACACCGGGGAGCTGTTTTTT CASSGAGALDTGELFF
TRBJ2-7 14 TRBD1 many TRBV7-9 TGTGCCAGCAGCCCCGGACAGGCCGCCTACGAGCAGTACTTC CASSPGQAAYEQYF
TRBJ1-5 15 NA many TRBV20-1 TGCAGTGCTAGTGTTGAGGGGAAGGGCAATCAGCCCCAGCATTTT CSASVEGKGNQPQHF
TRBJ2-2 15 NA NA TRBV7-9 TGTGCCAGCAGCCCCGGGCCAACCGGAACCGGGGAGCTGTTTTTT CASSPGPTGTGELFF
TRBJ2-2 14 NA many TRBV6-2/TRBV6-3 TGTGCCAGCAGTTACAGCAGAAACACCGGGGAGCTGTTTTTT CASSYSRNTGELFF
TRBJ2-7 15 TRBD1 many TRBV27 TGTGCCAGCAGTCTTTCGACAGGGGAATCCTACGAGCAGTACTTC CASSLSTGESYEQYF
TRBJ2-2 14 NA many TRBV20-1 TGCAGTGCTAGAACTGGATCTAACACCGGGGAGCTGTTTTTT CSARTGSNTGELFF
TRBJ1-5 16 TRBD1 many TRBV7-2 TGTGCCAGCAGCTTAGATGGGACAGGCCCGGAGCGGCCCCAGCATTTT CASSLDGTGPERPQHF
TRBJ1-1 16 NA many TRBV6-5 TGTGCCAGCGCCCTCTTATCCACAGGGATCAACACTGAAGCTTTCTTT CASALLSTGINTEAFF
TRBJ1-5 14 TRBD1 few TRBV6-5 TGTGCCAGCAGCCCCGACAGGGGCAATCAGCCCCAGCATTTT CASSPDRGNQPQHF
TRBJ1-2 13 NA many TRBV6-5 TGTGCCAGCAGTCCCAGGGAGGGGAATGGCTACACCTTC CASSPREGNGYTF
TRBJ2-1 14 NA medium-sized TRBV5-6 TGTGCCAGCAGCTTGGCACAGGGCTACAATGAGCAGTTCTTC CASSLAQGYNEQFF
TRBJ2-3 15 NA many TRBV18 TGTGCCAGCTCACCGTCTGCGGGCGGACGGAATACGCAGTATTTT CASSPSAGGRNTQYF
TRBJ1-1 13 NA many TRBV7-9 TGTGCCAGCAGCTTAGCGCCGGGGGCTGAAGCTTTCTTT CASSLAPGAEAFF
TRBJ2-5 14 TRBD2 few TRBV20-1 TGCAGTGCCCGGACTAGCGGATACAAAGAGACCCAGTACTTC CSARTSGYKETQYF